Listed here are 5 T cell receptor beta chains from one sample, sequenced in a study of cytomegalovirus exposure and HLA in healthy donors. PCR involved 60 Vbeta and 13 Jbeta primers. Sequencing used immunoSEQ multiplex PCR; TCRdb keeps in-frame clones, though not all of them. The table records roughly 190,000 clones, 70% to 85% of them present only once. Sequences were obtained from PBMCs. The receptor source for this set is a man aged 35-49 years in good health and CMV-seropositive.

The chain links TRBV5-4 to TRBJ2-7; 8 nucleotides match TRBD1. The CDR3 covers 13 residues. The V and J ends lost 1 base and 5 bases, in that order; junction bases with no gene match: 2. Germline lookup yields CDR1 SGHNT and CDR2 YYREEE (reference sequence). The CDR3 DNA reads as TGTGCCAGCAGCTTGACAGGGGGGAACGAGCAGTACTTC. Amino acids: CASSLTGGNEQYF.

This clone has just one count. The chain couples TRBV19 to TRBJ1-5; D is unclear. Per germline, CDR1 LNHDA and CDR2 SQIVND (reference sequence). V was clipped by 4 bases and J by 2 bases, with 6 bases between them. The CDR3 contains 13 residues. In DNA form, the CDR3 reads TGTGCCAGTAGTACGGTCGGCAATCAGCCCCAGCATTTT. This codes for CASSTVGNQPQHF.

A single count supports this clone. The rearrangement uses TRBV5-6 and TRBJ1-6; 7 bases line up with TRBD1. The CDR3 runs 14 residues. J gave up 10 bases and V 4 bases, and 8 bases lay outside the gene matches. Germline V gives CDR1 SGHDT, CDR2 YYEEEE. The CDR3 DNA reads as TGTGCCAGCAGCATGACAGGGCTCGGGTCACCCCTCCACTTT. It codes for CASSMTGLGSPLHF. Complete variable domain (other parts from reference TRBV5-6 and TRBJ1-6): DAGVTQSPTHLIKTRGQQVTLRCSPKSGHDTVSWYQQALGQGPQFIFQYYEEEERQRGNFPDRFSGHQFPNYSSELNVNALLLGDSALYLCASSMTGLGSPLHFGNGTRLTVT.

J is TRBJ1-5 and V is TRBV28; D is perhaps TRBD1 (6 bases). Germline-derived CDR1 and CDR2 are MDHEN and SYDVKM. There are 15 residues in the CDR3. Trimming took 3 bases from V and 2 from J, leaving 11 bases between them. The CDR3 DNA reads TGTGCCAGCAGTTTGGGGGGGCAACGCAATCAGCCCCAGCATTTT. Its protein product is CASSLGGQRNQPQHF.

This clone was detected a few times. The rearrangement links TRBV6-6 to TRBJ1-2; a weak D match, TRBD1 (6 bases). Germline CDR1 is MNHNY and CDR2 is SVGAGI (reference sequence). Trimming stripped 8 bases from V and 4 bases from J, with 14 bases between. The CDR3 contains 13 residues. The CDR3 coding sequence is TGTGCCAGCGACTCCGGGACACCCTATGGCTACACCTTC. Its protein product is CASDSGTPYGYTF.